Below, 8 T cell receptor beta chains from the same sample are listed, as sequenced in a study of cytomegalovirus exposure and HLA in healthy donors (dated by TCRdb to 2015 to 2018). The protocol used for the library was the immunoSEQ multiplex PCR assay. The source is immuneACCESS, and TCRdb retained only in-frame sequences with V and J called. Part of the clones is not carried over; for the studies checked, unresolved V genes explain less than half of this, and the remainder is unexplained. The table for this sample lists under 200,000 clones; roughly 96% of them were counted only once. The ten largest clones represent more than 0.7% of the sample. Source material: PBMCs. These receptors were obtained from a woman between 18 and 29 years old in good health and CMV-seronegative.

This chain joins TRBV19 and TRBJ1-2; 7 bases fit TRBD1. V shed 6 bases, J shed 6 bases, and the junction held 10 bases outside the gene matches. Germline CDR1 is LNHDA and CDR2 is SQIVND (reference sequence). This CDR3 contains 14 residues. DNA of the CDR3: TGTGCCAGTAGCCCCGTTGACAGGGTCCATGGCTACACCTTC. It codes for CASSPVDRVHGYTF. Drawing the rest from reference TRBV19 and TRBJ1-2, the complete variable domain is DGGITQSPKYLFRKEGQNVTLSCEQNLNHDAMYWYRQDPGQGLRLIYYSQIVNDFQKGDIAEGYSVSREKKESFPLTVTSAQKNPTAFYLCASSPVDRVHGYTFGSGTRLTVV.

The chain carries TRBV27 and TRBJ2-3; 10 positions match TRBD2. Germline CDR1 reads MNHEY; CDR2 reads SMNVEV (reference sequence). This CDR3 has 17 residues. V gave up 2 bases and J gave up 2 bases; unmatched junction bases: 7. DNA for the CDR3: TGTGCCAGCAGTTTACGAGGACTAGCGGAGATCACAGATACGCAGTATTTT. It yields the protein CASSLRGLAEITDTQYF.

The chain employs TRBV7-9 and TRBJ2-1; D might be TRBD1 (5 bases). The CDR3 runs 15 residues. Germline CDR1 is SEHNR and CDR2 is FQNEAQ (reference sequence). V was clipped by 5 bases and J by 4 bases, with 15 bases between them. The CDR3 here is CASSPRTRTYNEQFF. The CDR3 DNA follows: TGTGCCAGCAGCCCCCGGACAAGAACTTACAATGAGCAGTTCTTC. The entire variable domain, with the rest obtained from reference TRBV7-9 and TRBJ2-1, is as follows: DTGVSQNPRHKITKRGQNVTFRCDPISEHNRLYWYRQTLGQGPEFLTYFQNEAQLEKSRLLSDRFSAERPKGSFSTLEIQRTEQGDSAMYLCASSPRTRTYNEQFFGPGTRLTVL.

J is TRBJ2-5 and V is TRBV5-1, with TRBD1 as a possible D gene (5 bases). V shed 2 bases and J shed 1 base, with 12 bases lying between them. Per germline, CDR1 SGHRS and CDR2 YFSETQ. The CDR3 is 15 amino acids. The CDR3 region is CASSLTTDSQETQYF. The CDR3 region has the DNA TGCGCCAGCAGCTTAACAACAGACAGCCAAGAGACCCAGTACTTC.

The V call is TRBV21-1, the J call TRBJ1-5; no DNA check was done on the table's D call, TRBD1. TRBV21-1 is designated a pseudogene. This CDR3 spans 16 amino acids. CDR3 residues: CASNARDREDQQPQHF. CDR3 nucleotide sequence: TGTGCCAGCAATGCGCGGGACAGGGAGGACCAGCAGCCCCAGCATTTT.

The chain joins TRBV6-5 to TRBJ1-2; D is ambiguous. The germline V and J ends were trimmed by 1 base and 2 bases, with 11 bases remaining between them. Germline V gene lookup returns CDR1 MNHEY and CDR2 SVGAGI. The CDR3 loop spans 15 amino acids. The DNA of the CDR3 is TGTGCCAGCAGTTACTACGGTACGGGAAACTATGGCTACACCTTC. Translating gives CASSYYGTGNYGYTF.

This chain links TRBV4-3 with TRBJ2-5; the match to TRBD1 covers 7 bases. This CDR3 is built from 14 residues. Germline loops: CDR1 LGHNA, CDR2 YSLEER. Trimming removed 1 base from V and 3 bases from J; junction bases left unmatched: 2. CDR3 in DNA: TGCGCCAGCAGCCAAGGGGGGACAGAAGAGACCCAGTACTTC. This translates into CASSQGGTEETQYF.

CDR3 DNA: TGTGCCAGCAGCTTAGGTACTAGCCCCGATGGCTACACCTTC. This translates into CASSLGTSPDGYTF. The chain combines TRBV7-9 with TRBJ1-2; D is unclear. The germline gives CDR1 SEHNR, CDR2 FQNEAQ (reference sequence). This CDR3 region has 14 residues. V lost 1 base to trimming and J lost 6 bases, with 12 bases between them. Variable domain in full (rest from reference TRBV7-9 and TRBJ1-2): DTGVSQNPRHKITKRGQNVTFRCDPISEHNRLYWYRQTLGQGPEFLTYFQNEAQLEKSRLLSDRFSAERPKGSFSTLEIQRTEQGDSAMYLCASSLGTSPDGYTFGSGTRLTVV.